The 15 T cell receptor beta chains below all came from one sample that was sequenced in a study of CD8 T cells in Susac syndrome. Random-hexamer reverse transcription was applied to about 0.5 to 1 ug RNA. MiXCR, applied by TCRdb to the immunoSEQ multiplex PCR reads, yields one record per CDR3 protein. The sample holds about 200,000 distinct CDR3 sequences, 85% to 95% seen once. Material: CD4+ T cells from PBMCs. The receptors shown here come from a human donor in good health.

V is TRBV7-9 and J is TRBJ2-7; 10 bases agree with TRBD1. Germline loops: CDR1 SEHNR, CDR2 FQNEAQ (reference sequence). The CDR3 runs to 16 residues. The V segment lost 1 base and the J segment 3 bases; nucleotides outside the gene matches: 6. The CDR3 protein is CASSLEWDRGLYEQYV. The CDR3 region has the DNA TGTGCCAGCAGCTTAGAGTGGGACAGGGGCCTCTACGAGCAGTACGTC.

V gene TRBV25-1 combines with J gene TRBJ1-1; D gene unclear. V was cut by 3 bases and J by 6 bases, with 11 bases left in between. CDR3 length: 13 amino acids. The germline gives CDR1 MGHDK, CDR2 SYGVNS. CDR3 nucleotides: TGTGCCAGCAGTGAGTATAACGTCGCTGAAGCTTTCTTT. The encoded protein is CASSEYNVAEAFF.

The rearrangement uses TRBV12-3 or TRBV12-4 and TRBJ2-5, with D maybe TRBD1 (5 bases). The CDR3 has 16 residues. Trimming left V 1 base short and J 5 bases short, with 17 bases between. CDR3 bases: TGTGCCAGCAGTTTAGGGGCTAGTGGGGCCGGGGAGACCCAGTACTTC. Its translation is CASSLGASGAGETQYF.

The J gene is TRBJ2-3, the V gene TRBV6-4; TRBD1 agrees at 8 bases. The germline gives CDR1 MRHNA, CDR2 SNTAGT. The CDR3 has 16 amino acids. V was clipped by 4 bases and J by 0 bases; unmatched bases: 6. CDR3 region: CASSAGGDLSTDTQYF. The CDR3, as DNA: TGTGCCAGCAGTGCAGGGGGCGACCTTAGCACAGATACGCAGTATTTT.

This clonotype appeared a single time. V gene TRBV20-1 combines with J gene TRBJ2-3; TRBD2 aligns across 8 bases. Trimming took 6 bases from V and 2 from J; bases not matched to a gene: 19. From germline, CDR1 is DFQATT and CDR2 SNEGSKA (reference sequence). This CDR3 comprises 18 residues. The CDR3 bases are TGCAGTGCCGCTACGGGACTAGATCCCATTACTTCCACAGATACGCAGTATTTT. Protein sequence: CSAATGLDPITSTDTQYF.

A few counts support this clonotype. This rearrangement joins TRBV14 to TRBJ1-2, with D maybe TRBD1 (6 bases). Per the germline V gene, CDR1 is SGHDN and CDR2 is FVKESK. This CDR3 has 11 amino acids. Trimming left V 4 bases short and J 8 bases short, with 8 bases between. This CDR3 reads CASSLGQGYTF. The CDR3 DNA follows: TGTGCCAGCAGCCTCGGACAGGGCTACACCTTC.

The count of this clonotype is one. Here the CDR3 reads CAIRPGQGYEQYV. CDR3 in DNA: TGTGCCATCAGGCCGGGACAGGGTTACGAGCAGTACGTC. The rearrangement links TRBV10-3 to TRBJ2-7; TRBD1 matches at 9 bases. Germline trimming cut 6 bases from V and 4 bases from J; bases unmatched to any gene: 4. In germline, CDR1 is ENHRY, CDR2 SYGVKD. There are 13 residues in the CDR3.

This sequence joins TRBV3-1 and TRBJ2-7; the match to TRBD2 covers 9 bases. Unmatched junction bases numbered 5, after V lost 1 base and J lost 4 bases. CDR1 LGHDT and CDR2 YNNKEL come from the germline V gene (reference sequence). The CDR3 runs to 15 residues. The CDR3 sequence is CASSQGIAGVYEQYF. The CDR3 DNA sequence: TGTGCCAGCAGCCAAGGAATAGCGGGGGTTTACGAGCAGTACTTC.

V gene TRBV23-1 combines with J gene TRBJ1-5; D unresolved. TRBV23-1 is an open reading frame, and its role is uncertain. The CDR3 has 12 amino acids. V lost 6 bases, J lost 5 bases, and 8 bases lay in between. CDR3 sequence reads: CASRRRDQPQHF. CDR3 coding DNA: TGCGCCAGCAGGAGACGGGATCAGCCCCAGCATTTT.

The chain has TRBV29-1 and TRBJ2-2, with D tentatively TRBD1 (5 bases). Germline V gene lookup returns CDR1 SQVTM and CDR2 ANQGSEA. The ends were cut back, 7 bases at V and 6 bases at J, with 15 bases in the middle. This CDR3 region has 13 residues. CDR3 region: CSGSGRRAGELFF. In nucleotides, the CDR3 is TGCAGCGGTTCAGGGCGGCGCGCCGGGGAGCTGTTTTTT.

This rearrangement joins TRBV4-1 to TRBJ1-5, with 8 bases matching TRBD1. With V trimmed by 1 base and J by 5 bases, 4 bases remained unmatched. This CDR3 spans 15 amino acids. CDR1 is MGHRA and CDR2 is YSYEKL in the germline V gene. The CDR3 DNA is TGCGCCAGCAGCCAAGGTCCAGGGGGCCATCAGCCCCAGCATTTT. Amino acids: CASSQGPGGHQPQHF.

J is TRBJ1-2 and V is TRBV29-1; possibly TRBD1 for D (6 bases). This CDR3 has 12 amino acids. Germline assignment: CDR1 SQVTM and CDR2 ANQGSEA. Trimming removed 6 bases at V and 7 bases at J, with 15 bases between. The chain's CDR3 is CSVEAGVGGYTF. The CDR3 DNA reads as TGCAGCGTCGAGGCAGGGGTCGGTGGCTACACCTTC.

This clonotype was counted once. This chain connects TRBV20-1 to TRBJ1-1; D might be TRBD1 (6 bases). Between the trimmed V and J ends, which lost 5 bases and 0 bases, there was a span of 13 bases. This CDR3 is built from 14 residues. Germline V gene sequence: CDR1 DFQATT, CDR2 SNEGSKA (reference sequence). The DNA of the CDR3 is TGCAGTGCTTCCCCAGGGGATGTGAACACTGAAGCTTTCTTT. Amino acid sequence: CSASPGDVNTEAFF.

This clonotype has only one observation. The chain combines TRBV9 with TRBJ2-3, with 9 bases matching TRBD1. CDR3 length equals 17 residues. Germline V CDR1 and CDR2: SGDLS, YYNGEE. Unmatched junction bases numbered 11, after V lost 3 bases and J lost 3 bases. The CDR3 region has the DNA TGTGCCAGCAGCGGAACGGACAGGGGCATGGGTACAGATACGCAGTATTTT. This sequence encodes CASSGTDRGMGTDTQYF.

The gene calls are TRBV4-1 and TRBJ2-5; D may be TRBD1 or TRBD2 (5 bases each). Germline V lookup: CDR1 MGHRA, CDR2 YSYEKL. V was clipped by 5 bases and J by 5 bases, with 18 bases between them. This CDR3 comprises 15 residues. CDR3 sequence reads: CASSKKNEGLETQYF. The CDR3 bases are TGCGCCAGCAGCAAAAAAAACGAGGGGCTGGAGACCCAGTACTTC.